This TCR beta chain originates from a study of patients and donors after allogeneic stem cell transplantation. TCRdb re-called the RT-PCR reads through MiXCR, storing one row per CDR3 protein. Of about 74,000 distinct CDR3 sequences listed, 26% are singletons. Germline V lookup: CDR1 LNHNV, CDR2 YYDKDF (reference sequence). CDR3 length equals 15 residues. V shed 3 bases and J shed 4 bases, with 15 bases lying between them. The clonotype comes from a human donor who was either an allogeneic HSCT recipient or a stem cell or donor lymphocyte infusion donor (not recorded which). It is not recorded whose cells these are; they may come from a transplant donor. Sequencing was carried out using blood, either unsorted or a sorted T cell fraction (not recorded which). This chain connects TRBV15 to TRBJ1-2; D is unclear. The CDR3 sequence is CATSRTNPIRYGYTF. The CDR3 nucleotides are TGTGCCACCAGCAGGACAAACCCCATACGCTATGGCTACACCTTC.